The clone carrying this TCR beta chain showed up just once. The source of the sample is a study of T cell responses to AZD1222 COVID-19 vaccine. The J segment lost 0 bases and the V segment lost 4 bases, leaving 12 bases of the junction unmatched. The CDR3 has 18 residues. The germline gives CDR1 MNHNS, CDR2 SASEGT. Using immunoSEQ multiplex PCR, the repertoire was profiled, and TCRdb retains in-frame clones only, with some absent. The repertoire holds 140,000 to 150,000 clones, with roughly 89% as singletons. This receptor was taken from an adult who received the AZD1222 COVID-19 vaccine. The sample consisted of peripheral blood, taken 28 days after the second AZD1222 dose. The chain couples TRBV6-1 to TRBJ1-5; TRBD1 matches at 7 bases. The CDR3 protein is CASSVGSRGDYSNQPQHF. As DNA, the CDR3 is TGTGCCAGCAGTGTCGGTTCCAGGGGGGACTATAGCAATCAGCCCCAGCATTTT.